This entry concerns a single TCR beta chain. The source of the sample is a study of control samples from healthy donors and cancer patients. Libraries were prepared by immunoSEQ multiplex PCR; TCRdb keeps only in-frame clonotypes and omits some of them. The sample shows 82,000 or so clones, about 93% of them seen only once. The V gene's germline CDR1 is SGDLS and CDR2 YYNGEE. The CDR3 runs 15 residues. Between the trimmed V and J ends, which lost 0 bases and 3 bases, there was a span of 12 bases. This TCR was sampled from a woman aged 18-35 years in good health. The rearrangement uses TRBV9 and TRBJ1-1; D is ambiguous. The sequencing sample was made of blood. The CDR3 region is CASSVAPGGDTEAFF. The CDR3 nucleotides read TGTGCCAGCAGCGTAGCTCCAGGCGGGGACACTGAAGCTTTCTTT.